The 7 T cell receptor beta chains listed next were all sequenced from one sample in a study of T cell changes during pregnancy in multiple sclerosis. Profiled with immunoSEQ multiplex PCR; TCRdb holds only in-frame clones, not every one. The sample has about 55,000 clones, 70% to 90% seen once. Sequencing was performed on CD4+ T cells from peripheral blood mononuclear cells, taken in the first trimester of pregnancy. The receptors here all came from a female donor with multiple sclerosis, enrolled in a pregnancy study.

This chain connects TRBV20-1 to TRBJ2-1; D is perhaps TRBD2 (5 bases). Per the germline V gene, CDR1 is DFQATT and CDR2 is SNEGSKA (reference sequence). The V gene lost 7 bases and the J gene lost 5 bases, with 9 bases spanning the gap. The CDR3 spans 11 residues. This CDR3 reads CSGAGDNEQFF. In nucleotides, the CDR3 is TGCAGTGGGGCCGGGGACAATGAGCAGTTCTTC.

This clone was observed a single time. The genes are TRBV7-8 and TRBJ2-7; 14 nucleotides agree with TRBD2. V shed 5 bases, J shed 11 bases, and the junction held 11 bases outside the gene matches. This CDR3 comprises 15 residues. Looked up from germline, CDR1 is SGHVS and CDR2 is FQNEAQ. The CDR3 here is CASSQRGTSGSKEYF. The CDR3 region has the DNA TGTGCCAGCAGCCAACGGGGGACTAGCGGGAGTAAGGAGTACTTC.

The genes are TRBV7-9 and TRBJ2-3; D not resolved. There are 13 residues in the CDR3. Looked up from germline, CDR1 is SEHNR and CDR2 is FQNEAQ (reference sequence). V lost 3 bases and J lost 0, with 4 bases in between. The CDR3 nucleotides are TGTGCCAGCAGCTTGGGCAGCACAGATACGCAGTATTTT. Translation: CASSLGSTDTQYF.

This clone occurred once. The rearrangement uses TRBV9 and TRBJ2-1; possibly TRBD2 for D (6 bases). Germline V gives CDR1 SGDLS, CDR2 YYNGEE. The CDR3 spans 18 residues. The V and J ends lost 4 bases and 4 bases respectively, with 24 bases between them. CDR3 amino acids: CASSRVGVGGDFYNEQFF. CDR3 DNA sequence: TGTGCCAGCAGCCGGGTGGGGGTTGGCGGGGATTTTTACAATGAGCAGTTCTTC.

This clone was seen just once. The DNA for the CDR3 is TGTGCCAGCAGCTTCCGACCGAGGGAGGAGACCCAGTACTTC. Translating it yields CASSFRPREETQYF. This sequence joins TRBV7-9 and TRBJ2-5, with a tentative D call TRBD2 (5 bases). Germline values: CDR1 SEHNR, CDR2 FQNEAQ (reference sequence). V was clipped by 3 bases and J by 5 bases, with 13 bases between them. The CDR3 runs to 14 residues.

This chain connects TRBV23-1 to TRBJ1-4; 10 nucleotides align to TRBD1. TRBV23-1 is an ORF, with its function uncertain. J lost 7 bases, V lost 6 bases, and 14 bases had no gene match. The CDR3 covers 17 residues. DNA of the CDR3: TGCGCCAGCAGCCGGGACAGGGGAGGGGGCCGTCTTGAAAAACTGTTTTTT. Translated, it gives CASSRDRGGGRLEKLFF.

The chain combines TRBV18 with TRBJ1-5, with D unresolved. The V and J ends lost 2 bases and 0 bases respectively, with 11 bases between them. The germline V gene encodes CDR1 KGHSH and CDR2 LQKENI. This CDR3 has 16 amino acids. Here the CDR3 reads CASSPGSVGSNQPQHF. The CDR3 nucleotides read TGTGCCAGCTCACCAGGTTCGGTTGGTAGCAATCAGCCCCAGCATTTT.